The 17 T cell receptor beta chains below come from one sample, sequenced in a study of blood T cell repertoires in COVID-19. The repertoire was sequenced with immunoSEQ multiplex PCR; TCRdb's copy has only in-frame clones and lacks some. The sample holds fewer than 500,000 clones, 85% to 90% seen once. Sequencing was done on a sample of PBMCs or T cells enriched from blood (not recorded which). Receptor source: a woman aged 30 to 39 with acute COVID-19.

The CDR3 DNA sequence: TGTGCCAGCAGCCGAAACGGGGTTACCGCTTCAGATACGCAGTATTTT. Protein sequence: CASSRNGVTASDTQYF. The V gene is TRBV7-6, the J gene TRBJ2-3; a possible D gene is TRBD2 (5 bases). The CDR3 has 16 residues. Trimming cost V 5 bases and J 4 bases, with 19 bases left between them. Looked up from germline, CDR1 is SGHVS and CDR2 is FNYEAQ.

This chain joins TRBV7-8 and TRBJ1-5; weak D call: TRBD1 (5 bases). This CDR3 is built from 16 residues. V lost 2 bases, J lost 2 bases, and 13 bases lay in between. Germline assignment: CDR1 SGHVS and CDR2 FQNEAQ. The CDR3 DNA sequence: TGTGCCAGCAGCTTACAAGGGGTGATGGGCAATCAGCCCCAGCATTTT. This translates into CASSLQGVMGNQPQHF.

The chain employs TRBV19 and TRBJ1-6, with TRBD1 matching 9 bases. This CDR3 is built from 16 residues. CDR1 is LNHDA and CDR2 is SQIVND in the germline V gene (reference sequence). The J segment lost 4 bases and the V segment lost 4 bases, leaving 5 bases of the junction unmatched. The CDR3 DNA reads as TGTGCCAGTAGTACTGGGGGACAGGGATATAATTCACCCCTCCACTTT. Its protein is CASSTGGQGYNSPLHF. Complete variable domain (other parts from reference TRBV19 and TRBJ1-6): DGGITQSPKYLFRKEGQNVTLSCEQNLNHDAMYWYRQDPGQGLRLIYYSQIVNDFQKGDIAEGYSVSREKKESFPLTVTSAQKNPTAFYLCASSTGGQGYNSPLHFGNGTRLTVT.

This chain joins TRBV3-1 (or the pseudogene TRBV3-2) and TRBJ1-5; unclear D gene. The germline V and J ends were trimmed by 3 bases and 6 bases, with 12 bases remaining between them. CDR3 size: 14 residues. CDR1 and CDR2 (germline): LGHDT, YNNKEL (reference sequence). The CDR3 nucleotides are TGTGCCAGCAGCCAGGGCGGGAAAGGTCAGCCCCAGCATTTT. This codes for CASSQGGKGQPQHF.

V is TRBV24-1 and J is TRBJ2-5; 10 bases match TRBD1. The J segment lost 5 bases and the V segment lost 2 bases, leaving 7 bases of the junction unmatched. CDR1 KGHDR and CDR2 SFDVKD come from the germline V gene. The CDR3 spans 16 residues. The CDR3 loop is CATSDWGQGRSETQYF. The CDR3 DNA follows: TGTGCCACCAGTGATTGGGGACAGGGGAGGAGCGAGACCCAGTACTTC.

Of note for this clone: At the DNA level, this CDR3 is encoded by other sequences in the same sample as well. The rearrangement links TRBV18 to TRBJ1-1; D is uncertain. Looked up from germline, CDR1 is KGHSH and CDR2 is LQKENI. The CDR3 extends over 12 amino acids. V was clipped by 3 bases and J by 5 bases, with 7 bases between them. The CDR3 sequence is CASSPSRTEAFF. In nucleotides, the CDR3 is TGTGCCAGCTCACCCAGTCGAACTGAAGCTTTCTTT.

The DNA of the CDR3 is TGTGCCACCAGTGGGTGGGGAGCGGGGAAGGCAGATACGCAGTATTTT. This encodes CATSGWGAGKADTQYF. The chain uses TRBV24-1 and TRBJ2-3, with TRBD2 matching over 7 bases. The CDR3 is made up of 16 amino acids. The germline V gene has CDR1 KGHDR and CDR2 SFDVKD. The J segment lost 4 bases and the V segment lost 5 bases, leaving 11 bases of the junction unmatched.

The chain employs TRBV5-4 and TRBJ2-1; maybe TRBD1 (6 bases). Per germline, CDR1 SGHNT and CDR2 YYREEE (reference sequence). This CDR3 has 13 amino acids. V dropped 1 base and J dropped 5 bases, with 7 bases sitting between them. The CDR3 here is CASSLTGHNEQFF. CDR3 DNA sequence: TGTGCCAGCAGCTTGACAGGGCACAATGAGCAGTTCTTC.

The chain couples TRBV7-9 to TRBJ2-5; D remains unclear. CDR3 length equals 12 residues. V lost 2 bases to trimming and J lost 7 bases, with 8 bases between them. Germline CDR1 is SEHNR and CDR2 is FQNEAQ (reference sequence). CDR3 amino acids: CASSLSSLTQYF. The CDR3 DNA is TGTGCCAGCAGCTTATCTAGTTTGACCCAGTACTTC.

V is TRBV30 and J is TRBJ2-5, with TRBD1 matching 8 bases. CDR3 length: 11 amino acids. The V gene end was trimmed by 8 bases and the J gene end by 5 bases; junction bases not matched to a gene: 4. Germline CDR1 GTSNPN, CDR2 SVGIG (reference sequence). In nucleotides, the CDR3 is TGTGCCGGGTGGACAGGGGAGACCCAGTACTTC. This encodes CAGWTGETQYF.

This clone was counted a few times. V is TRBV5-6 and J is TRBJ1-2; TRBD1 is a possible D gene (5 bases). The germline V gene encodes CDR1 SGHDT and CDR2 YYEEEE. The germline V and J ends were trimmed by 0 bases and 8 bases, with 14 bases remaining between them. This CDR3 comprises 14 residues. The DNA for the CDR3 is TGTGCCAGCAGCTTGGCGGGGGATCCGTACGGCTACACCTTC. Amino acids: CASSLAGDPYGYTF.

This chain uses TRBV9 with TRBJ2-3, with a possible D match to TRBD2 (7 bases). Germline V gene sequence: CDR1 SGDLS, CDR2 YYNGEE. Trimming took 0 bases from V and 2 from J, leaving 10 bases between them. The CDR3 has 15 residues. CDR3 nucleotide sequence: TGTGCCAGCAGCGTAGAGGGGGGGGACACAGATACGCAGTATTTT. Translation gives CASSVEGGDTDTQYF.

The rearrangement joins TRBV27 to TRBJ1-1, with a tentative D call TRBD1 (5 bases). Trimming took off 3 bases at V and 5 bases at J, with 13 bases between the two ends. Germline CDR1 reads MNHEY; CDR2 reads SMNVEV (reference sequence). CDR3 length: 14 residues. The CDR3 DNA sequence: TGTGCCAGCAGTTTTAACGGGGGAAGGACTGAAGCTTTCTTT. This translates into CASSFNGGRTEAFF.

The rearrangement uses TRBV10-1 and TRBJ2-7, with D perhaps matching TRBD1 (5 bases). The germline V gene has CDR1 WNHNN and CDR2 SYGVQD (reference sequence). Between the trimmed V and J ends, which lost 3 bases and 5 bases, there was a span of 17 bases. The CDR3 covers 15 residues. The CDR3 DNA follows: TGCGCCAGCAGTGACCGTTCGGCAGGGCGCCACGAGCAGTACTTC. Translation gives CASSDRSAGRHEQYF.

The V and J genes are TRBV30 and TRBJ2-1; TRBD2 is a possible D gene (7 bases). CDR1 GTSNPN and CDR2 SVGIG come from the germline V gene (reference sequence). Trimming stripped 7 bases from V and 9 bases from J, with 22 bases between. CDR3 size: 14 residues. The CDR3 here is CAYEKGGAEREQFF. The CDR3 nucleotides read TGTGCCTACGAAAAAGGGGGGGCCGAGCGTGAGCAGTTCTTC.

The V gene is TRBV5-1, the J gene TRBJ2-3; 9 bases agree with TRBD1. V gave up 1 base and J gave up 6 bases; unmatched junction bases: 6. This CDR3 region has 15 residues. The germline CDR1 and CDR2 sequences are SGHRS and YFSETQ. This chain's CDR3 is CASSLQGQGFDTQYF. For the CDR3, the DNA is TGCGCCAGCAGCTTGCAGGGACAGGGTTTTGATACGCAGTATTTT.

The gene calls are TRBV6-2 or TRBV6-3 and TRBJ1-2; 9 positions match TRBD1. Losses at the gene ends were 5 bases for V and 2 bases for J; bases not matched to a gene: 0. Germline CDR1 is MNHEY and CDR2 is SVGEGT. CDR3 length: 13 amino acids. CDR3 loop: CASSDRGNYGYTF. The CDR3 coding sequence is TGTGCCAGCAGTGACAGGGGGAACTATGGCTACACCTTC.